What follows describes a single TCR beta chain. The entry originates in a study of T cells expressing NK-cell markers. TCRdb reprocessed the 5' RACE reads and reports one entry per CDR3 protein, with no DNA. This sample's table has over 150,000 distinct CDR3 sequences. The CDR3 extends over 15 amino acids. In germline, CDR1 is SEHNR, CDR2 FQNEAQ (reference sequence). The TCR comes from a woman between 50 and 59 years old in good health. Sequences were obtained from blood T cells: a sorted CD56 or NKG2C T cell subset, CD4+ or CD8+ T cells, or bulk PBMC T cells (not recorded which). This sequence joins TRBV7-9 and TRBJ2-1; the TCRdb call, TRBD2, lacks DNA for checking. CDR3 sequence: CASSLPRAVYNEQFF.